One sample yielded the 9 T cell receptor beta chains listed below, sequenced in a study of blood T cell repertoires in COVID-19. Clones were read by immunoSEQ multiplex PCR, and TCRdb kept only the in-frame ones, dropping some. The sample lists more than 45,000 clones, more than 75% occurring once. Sequences were obtained from peripheral blood. These receptors originate from a woman between 55 and 75 years old with acute or convalescent COVID-19.

In this sample, this clone turned up once. For the CDR3, the DNA is TGTGCCAGCAGCCCAACAGGGCCTGGAAACACCATATATTTT. Its protein product is CASSPTGPGNTIYF. The V and J genes are TRBV9 and TRBJ1-3; D might be TRBD1 (6 bases). The CDR3 is made up of 14 amino acids. Germline assignment: CDR1 SGDLS and CDR2 YYNGEE. V dropped 4 bases and J dropped 2 bases, with 10 bases sitting between them.

The rearrangement joins TRBV27 to TRBJ2-7; 12 bases are shared with TRBD2. This CDR3 is built from 18 residues. V lost 8 bases, J lost 4 bases, and 18 bases stayed unmatched. Germline loops: CDR1 MNHEY, CDR2 SMNVEV (reference sequence). CDR3 bases: TGTGCCAGCCATACTCTAGCGGGGGGGTCCCCTAGGGGGTACGAGCAGTACTTC. Translated: CASHTLAGGSPRGYEQYF.

This chain uses TRBV24-1 with TRBJ2-1; no clear D. V was shortened by 4 bases and J by 5 bases, with 5 bases between the two germline ends. This CDR3 comprises 12 residues. Germline V gene data show CDR1 as KGHDR and CDR2 as SFDVKD. CDR3 sequence: CATSERNNEQFF. The CDR3 DNA is TGTGCCACCAGTGAGCGGAACAATGAGCAGTTCTTC.

This rearrangement joins TRBV6-1 to TRBJ2-7, with 8 bases aligning to TRBD1. The V gene's germline CDR1 is MNHNS and CDR2 SASEGT. Unmatched junction bases numbered 6, after V lost 2 bases and J lost 6 bases. The CDR3 is made up of 14 amino acids. The CDR3 region has the DNA TGTGCCAGCAGTGAAATTGACAGGGGTGGCGAGCAGTACTTC. Protein: CASSEIDRGGEQYF.

V usage is TRBV27 and J usage is TRBJ1-2, with D possibly matching TRBD1 (5 bases). Germline V lookup: CDR1 MNHEY, CDR2 SMNVEV (reference sequence). This CDR3 has 15 amino acids. V was cut by 2 bases and J by 6 bases, with 16 bases left in between. Here the CDR3 reads CASSLRGKFRDGYTF. DNA of the CDR3: TGTGCCAGCAGTTTAAGGGGCAAGTTTAGGGATGGCTACACCTTC.

This chain joins TRBV21-1 and TRBJ1-2; the table's D gene call, TRBD1, was not cross checked with the DNA. TRBV21-1 is a known pseudogene. There are 16 residues in the CDR3. The DNA of the CDR3 is TGTGCCAGCAGCACCCGATTAACAGGGGCGAACTATGGCTACACCTTC. Amino acids: CASSTRLTGANYGYTF.

This sequence joins TRBV5-1 and TRBJ1-4, with no clear D. Germline lookup yields CDR1 SGHRS and CDR2 YFSETQ. CDR3 length equals 13 residues. Trimming took off 7 bases at V and 8 bases at J, with 15 bases between the two ends. CDR3 in amino acids: CASGGQVGEKLFF. For the CDR3, the DNA is TGCGCCAGCGGAGGGCAGGTGGGGGAAAAACTGTTTTTT.

The J gene is TRBJ1-4, the V gene TRBV25-1; 7 bases fit TRBD1. Losses at the gene ends were 1 base for V and 7 bases for J; bases not matched to a gene: 12. The CDR3 is 17 residues long. The V gene's germline CDR1 is MGHDK and CDR2 SYGVNS. CDR3 amino acids: CASSEWVYRGPSEKLFF. The CDR3 nucleotides read TGTGCCAGCAGTGAATGGGTATACAGGGGACCTTCTGAAAAACTGTTTTTT.

This chain links TRBV27 with TRBJ2-7; D ambiguous. The germline V gene encodes CDR1 MNHEY and CDR2 SMNVEV (reference sequence). This CDR3 has 14 residues. Trimming stripped 1 base from V and 1 base from J, with 8 bases between. The CDR3: CASSLFSRSYEQYF. As DNA, the CDR3 is TGTGCCAGCAGTTTATTTAGTCGTTCCTACGAGCAGTACTTC.